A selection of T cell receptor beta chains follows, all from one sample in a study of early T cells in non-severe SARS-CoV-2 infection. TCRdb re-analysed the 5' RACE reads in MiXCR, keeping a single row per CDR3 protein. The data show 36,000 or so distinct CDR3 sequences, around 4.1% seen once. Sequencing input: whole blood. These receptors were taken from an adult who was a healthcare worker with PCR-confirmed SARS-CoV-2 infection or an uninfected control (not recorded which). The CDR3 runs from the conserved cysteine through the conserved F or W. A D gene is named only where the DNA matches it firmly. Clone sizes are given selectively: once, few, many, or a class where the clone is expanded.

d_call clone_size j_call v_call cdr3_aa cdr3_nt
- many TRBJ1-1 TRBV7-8 CASSHGSSSNTEAFF TGTGCCAGCAGCCATGGCAGCTCTTCGAACACTGAAGCTTTCTTT
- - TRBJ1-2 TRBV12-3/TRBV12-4 CASSFNCRVRDGYTF TGTGCCAGCAGTTTCAACTGCAGGGTTCGGGATGGCTACACCTTC
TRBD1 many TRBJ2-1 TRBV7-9 CASSSRGLGYNEQFF TGTGCCAGCAGTTCCAGGGGGCTGGGATACAATGAGCAGTTCTTC
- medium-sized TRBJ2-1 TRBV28 CASSLGSYRDEQFF TGTGCCAGCAGTTTAGGGTCTTATCGGGATGAGCAGTTCTTC
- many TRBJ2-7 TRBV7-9 CAGEANSGYEQYF TGTGCCGGCGAGGCTAACTCTGGGTACGAGCAGTACTTC
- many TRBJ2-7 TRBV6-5 CATSEGYEQYF TGTGCCACCTCGGAGGGCTACGAGCAGTACTTC
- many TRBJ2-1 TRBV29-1 CSPRYGNEQFF TGCAGCCCGAGGTATGGCAATGAGCAGTTCTTC
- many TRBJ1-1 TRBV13 CASSARQAPNTEAFF TGTGCCAGCAGCGCCAGACAGGCTCCGAACACTGAAGCTTTCTTT
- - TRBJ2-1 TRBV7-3 CASSARPGEQFF TGTGCCAGCAGCGCAAGACCAGGTGAGCAGTTCTTC
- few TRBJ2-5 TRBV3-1 CASSQGDRGTQYF TGTGCCAGCAGCCAAGGCGATCGTGGGACCCAGTACTTC
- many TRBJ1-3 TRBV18 CASSTQGSGNTIYF TGTGCCAGCTCAACTCAGGGGTCTGGAAACACCATATATTTT